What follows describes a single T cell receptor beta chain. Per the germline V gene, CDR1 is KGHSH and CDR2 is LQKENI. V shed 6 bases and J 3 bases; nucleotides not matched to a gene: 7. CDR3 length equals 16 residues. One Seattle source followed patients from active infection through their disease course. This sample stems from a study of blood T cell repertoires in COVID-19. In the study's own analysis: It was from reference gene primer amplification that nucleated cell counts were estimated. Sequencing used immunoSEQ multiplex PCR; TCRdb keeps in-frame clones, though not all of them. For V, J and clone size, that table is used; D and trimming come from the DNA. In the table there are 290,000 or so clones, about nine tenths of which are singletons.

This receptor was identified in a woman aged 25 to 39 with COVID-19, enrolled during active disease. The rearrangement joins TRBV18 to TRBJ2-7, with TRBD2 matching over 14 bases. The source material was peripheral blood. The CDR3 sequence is CASSSGLAGVDYEQYF. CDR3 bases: TGTGCCAGCTCCTCGGGACTAGCGGGGGTGGACTACGAGCAGTACTTC.